This T cell receptor beta chain emerged from a study of blood T cell repertoires in COVID-19. How the authors handled the data: Nucleated cell counts were estimated from reference gene primer amplification. TCRdb keeps only in-frame clones here, not all; method: immunoSEQ multiplex PCR. The V and J calls and clone size come from that table; D and trimming were worked out from the DNA. The sample has approximately 200,000 clones, about 90% seen once. CDR1 SNHLY and CDR2 FYNNEI come from the germline V gene. The CDR3 is made up of 10 amino acids. The V gene lost 9 bases and the J gene lost 7 bases, with 9 bases spanning the gap.

The sequence came from a man aged 35 to 55 with active or convalescent COVID-19. This chain joins TRBV2 and TRBJ1-1, with a possible D match to TRBD1 (5 bases). Specimen: peripheral blood. The CDR3: CARHQGEAFF. CDR3 coding DNA: TGTGCCAGACACCAGGGTGAAGCTTTCTTT.